Below are 9 T cell receptor beta chains sequenced from a single sample in a study of blood T cell repertoires in COVID-19. TCRdb's table, derived via immunoSEQ multiplex PCR, lists solely in-frame clones and lacks some. The sample records hundreds of thousands of clones, roughly 90% being singletons. Sequencing input: PBMCs or T cells enriched from blood (not recorded which). The receptor set was obtained from a woman younger than 45 with acute COVID-19.

On this clone: Other DNA sequences in this specimen translate into the identical CDR3. The chain carries TRBV29-1 and TRBJ1-5; no clear D. CDR1 and CDR2 from the germline V gene are SQVTM and ANQGSEA. The V end lost 4 bases, the J end lost 3 bases, and 7 bases lay between the germline ends. The CDR3 is 12 amino acids. CDR3 bases: TGCAGCGTTGGAGGAATCAATCAGCCCCAGCATTTT. This encodes CSVGGINQPQHF.

This chain joins TRBV19 and TRBJ1-1; D unresolved. Deletions cut 6 bases from V and 4 bases from J, with 21 bases between. This CDR3 has 16 residues. In germline, CDR1 is LNHDA, CDR2 SQIVND (reference sequence). CDR3 nucleotide sequence: TGTGCCAGTAGGAGAAACCACGGCGACGGGATCACTGAAGCTTTCTTT. Its protein is CASRRNHGDGITEAFF.

The chain employs TRBV18 and TRBJ1-3, with D possibly TRBD1 on 5 matching bases. The V end was cut by 3 bases, the J end by 2 bases, with 11 bases between. Germline lookup yields CDR1 KGHSH and CDR2 LQKENI. This CDR3 is 15 amino acids long. CDR3 nucleotide sequence: TGTGCCAGCTCACCTGACCCGGGGGCTGGAAACACCATATATTTT. Its protein product is CASSPDPGAGNTIYF.

This chain connects TRBV6-5 to TRBJ1-5; D possibly corresponds to TRBD1 (6 bases). Germline CDR1 is MNHEY and CDR2 is SVGAGI. There are 14 residues in the CDR3. With 4 bases removed from V and 5 bases from J, the gap between germline ends came to 12 bases. CDR3 sequence (DNA): TGTGCCAGCAGTTCCCGGGACACCTATCAGCCCCAGCATTTT. It yields the protein CASSSRDTYQPQHF.

The V gene is TRBV10-1, the J gene TRBJ2-2; 7 nucleotides align to TRBD1. V shed 8 bases, J shed 4 bases, and the junction held 7 bases outside the gene matches. Germline CDR1 and CDR2: WNHNN and SYGVQD (reference sequence). The CDR3 consists of 14 residues. CDR3 in amino acids: CASPDREFTGELFF. CDR3 nucleotide sequence: TGCGCCAGCCCCGACAGGGAGTTCACCGGGGAGCTGTTTTTT.

In nucleotides, the CDR3 is TGCGCCAGCAGCCCGGGGTTCGACTATGGCTACACCTTC. This translates into CASSPGFDYGYTF. The rearrangement links TRBV10-1 to TRBJ1-2, with D unresolved. This CDR3 spans 13 amino acids. V was cut by 6 bases and J by 3 bases, with 11 bases left in between. Germline-derived CDR1 and CDR2 are WNHNN and SYGVQD (reference sequence).

This clone was seen a handful of times. CDR3 in amino acids: CASSQGHSWQPQHF. For the CDR3, the DNA is TGTGCCAGCAGCCAAGGCCACAGCTGGCAGCCCCAGCATTTT. This sequence joins TRBV3-1 (or the pseudogene TRBV3-2) and TRBJ1-5; D is uncertain. This CDR3 is 14 amino acids long. Between the trimmed V and J ends, which lost 1 base and 7 bases, there was a span of 11 bases. Germline CDR1 LGHDT, CDR2 YNNKEL (reference sequence).

The chain joins TRBV7-9 to TRBJ1-6, with D possibly matching TRBD1 (6 bases). The germline V gene has CDR1 SEHNR and CDR2 FQNEAQ (reference sequence). Deletions cut 5 bases from V and 7 bases from J, with 12 bases between. The CDR3 length is 14 residues. The CDR3 DNA reads TGTGCCAGCAGCCCAGGGGCCGGGAATTCACCCCTCCACTTT. Translation: CASSPGAGNSPLHF.

V is TRBV11-2 and J is TRBJ2-5; 9 bases are a match to TRBD2. J was trimmed by 1 base and V by 5 bases; bases with no gene match: 5. This CDR3 is 15 amino acids long. Germline V gives CDR1 SGHAT, CDR2 FQNNGV. CDR3 coding DNA: TGTGCCAGCAGCCAAGGGACTAGCCGCCAAGAGACCCAGTACTTC. This gives the protein CASSQGTSRQETQYF.